Following are 22 T cell receptor beta chains from one sample sequenced in a study of cytomegalovirus exposure and HLA in healthy donors. The primer mix had 60 Vbeta and 13 Jbeta primers. Method: immunoSEQ multiplex PCR; TCRdb's copy keeps in-frame clones and lacks some. The sample includes 200,000 to 300,000 clones, 82% seen only once; the top ten take over 5%. The sequenced sample was PBMCs. These receptors were collected from a woman aged 40 to 50 in good health and CMV-seropositive.

The table lists this clone with a count of one. The chain employs TRBV5-4 and TRBJ1-1; D call uncertain. The CDR3 sequence is 14 residues long. Trimming took 1 base from V and 3 from J, leaving 10 bases between them. Germline CDR1 SGHNT, CDR2 YYREEE (reference sequence). This CDR3 reads CASSLNGRYTEAFF. CDR3 DNA: TGTGCCAGCAGCTTGAATGGTCGGTACACTGAAGCTTTCTTT. Drawing the rest from reference TRBV5-4 and TRBJ1-1, the complete variable domain is ETGVTQSPTHLIKTRGQQVTLRCSSQSGHNTVSWYQQALGQGPQFIFQYYREEENGRGNFPPRFSGLQFPNYSSELNVNALELDDSALYLCASSLNGRYTEAFFGQGTRLTVV.

This chain joins TRBV5-1 and TRBJ2-5, with 8 bases fitting TRBD2. Germline V CDR1 and CDR2: SGHRS, YFSETQ. V was pared by 2 bases and J by 0 bases, with 9 bases of the junction left unmatched. This CDR3 spans 17 amino acids. In nucleotides, the CDR3 is TGCGCCAGCAGCTTCCAGCGGGAGCCACTATACCAAGAGACCCAGTACTTC. Its protein product is CASSFQREPLYQETQYF. The whole variable domain, remainder taken from reference TRBV5-1 and TRBJ2-5, is KAGVTQTPRYLIKTRGQQVTLSCSPISGHRSVSWYQQTPGQGLQFLFEYFSETQRNKGNFPGRFSGRQFSNSRSEMNVSTLELGDSALYLCASSFQREPLYQETQYFGPGTRLLVL.

The CDR3 DNA sequence: TGCGCCAGCAGCCAACCCTCTCCGGGACGGGGGGCTCTTGGCTACACCTTC. Amino acids: CASSQPSPGRGALGYTF. This chain joins TRBV4-1 and TRBJ1-2, with a weak D call TRBD1 (6 bases). The CDR3 has 17 amino acids. V lost 2 bases and J lost 7, with 23 bases in between. Germline V gene data show CDR1 as MGHRA and CDR2 as YSYEKL.

This sequence joins TRBV5-1 and TRBJ1-6, with a tentative D call TRBD1 (6 bases). The V end lost 2 bases, the J end lost 5 bases, and 11 bases lay between the germline ends. Looked up from germline, CDR1 is SGHRS and CDR2 is YFSETQ. The CDR3 runs to 15 residues. CDR3 loop: CASSLNRENNSPLHF. For the CDR3, the DNA is TGCGCCAGCAGCTTAAACAGGGAAAATAATTCACCCCTCCACTTT.

The chain combines TRBV7-3 with TRBJ2-5; D is unclear. The DNA end favors TRBJ2-7, so the J call may be wrong. From germline, CDR1 is SGHTA and CDR2 FQGTGA. The CDR3 length is 13 residues. The CDR3 DNA reads as TGTGCCAGCAGCTTTGGTGACTCCTACGAGCAGTACTTC. It is translated as CASSFGDSYEQYF.

The V call is TRBV15, the J call TRBJ1-3; perhaps TRBD1 as D (6 bases). V lost 1 base to trimming and J lost 0 bases, with 10 bases between them. Germline V CDR1 and CDR2: LNHNV, YYDKDF (reference sequence). The CDR3 runs to 16 residues. DNA for the CDR3: TGTGCCACCAGCAGAGGTAGCAGGGGCTCTGGAAACACCATATATTTT. Translated: CATSRGSRGSGNTIYF.

The gene calls are TRBV5-1 and TRBJ2-1; 11 bases are shared with TRBD1. CDR3 length: 15 residues. CDR1 and CDR2 (germline): SGHRS, YFSETQ. The V gene end was trimmed by 0 bases and the J gene end by 6 bases; junction bases not matched to a gene: 2. CDR3: CASSLDGTGGNEQFF. In nucleotides, the CDR3 is TGCGCCAGCAGCTTGGATGGGACAGGGGGCAATGAGCAGTTCTTC.

With regard to this clone: The junction departs from germline at one end; a sequencing error may be responsible. The chain recombines TRBV7-9 with TRBJ1-2; 8 positions match TRBD1. This CDR3 has 15 amino acids. CDR1 SEHNR and CDR2 FQNEAQ come from the germline V gene (reference sequence). CDR3 protein: CVSSFLVSGGAGYTF. The CDR3 DNA sequence: TGTGTCAGCAGCTTTCTAGTGTCAGGGGGCGCTGGCTACACCTTC.

The chain recombines TRBV4-2 with TRBJ1-1; D is unclear. Germline V CDR1 and CDR2: LGHNA, YNFKEQ. The CDR3 totals 14 residues. V was clipped by 0 bases and J by 10 bases, with 15 bases between them. CDR3 protein: CASSQDPGSPGAFF. In DNA, the CDR3 is TGTGCCAGCAGCCAAGACCCGGGTAGCCCCGGAGCTTTCTTT.

The chain carries TRBV9 and TRBJ2-3; 8 nucleotides line up with TRBD2. CDR1 is SGDLS, CDR2 YYNGEE, per germline. The CDR3 is 15 residues long. V shed 3 bases and J 2 bases; nucleotides not matched to a gene: 5. CDR3 region: CASSAGGTSTDTQYF. For the CDR3, the DNA is TGTGCCAGCAGCGCGGGGGGGACATCCACAGATACGCAGTATTTT.

The chain recombines TRBV5-4 with TRBJ1-1, with D possibly being TRBD1 (6 bases). V lost 4 bases, J lost 4 bases, and 11 bases lay in between. This CDR3 is 13 amino acids long. Germline CDR1 reads SGHNT; CDR2 reads YYREEE (reference sequence). The CDR3 bases are TGTGCCAGCAGCCTGGGGGGCTCCACTGAAGCTTTCTTT. This translates into CASSLGGSTEAFF.

With respect to this clone: One end of the junction varies from germline; a read error may be responsible. The chain uses TRBV7-7 and TRBJ1-1, with unresolved D. Germline V lookup: CDR1 SSHAT, CDR2 FNYEAQ (reference sequence). There are 13 residues in the CDR3. This chain's CDR3 is CASSLELGAEAFF. For the CDR3, the DNA is TGTGCTAGCAGCTTAGAACTCGGGGCTGAAGCTTTCTTT.

The CDR3 loop reads CASSHADRGRAGELFF. The DNA for the CDR3 is TGCGCCAGCAGCCATGCCGACAGGGGGCGCGCCGGGGAGCTGTTTTTT. The chain carries TRBV4-1 and TRBJ2-2; 10 bases are a match to TRBD1. Looked up from germline, CDR1 is MGHRA and CDR2 is YSYEKL. The length of the CDR3 is 16 residues. The junction had 7 bases not matched to a gene; V was cut back by 3 bases and J by 6 bases.

The genes are TRBV7-3 and TRBJ2-3; TRBD2 matches 7 bases. V trimming: 2 bases; J trimming: 6 bases; junction bases outside the gene matches: 5. CDR1 is SGHTA and CDR2 is FQGTGA in the germline V gene. The CDR3 has 14 amino acids. CDR3 amino acids: CASSLVAGRDTQYF. The CDR3, as DNA: TGTGCCAGCAGCTTAGTAGCGGGTAGGGATACGCAGTATTTT.

V gene TRBV5-6 combines with J gene TRBJ1-1, with TRBD1 matching over 10 bases. After removal of 4 bases from V and 3 bases from J, the junction contained 9 bases not matched to a gene. Looked up from germline, CDR1 is SGHDT and CDR2 is YYEEEE. The CDR3 runs to 16 residues. This CDR3 reads CASSPGTGEEDTEAFF. As DNA, the CDR3 is TGTGCCAGCAGCCCTGGGACAGGGGAGGAGGACACTGAAGCTTTCTTT.

Written as DNA, the CDR3 is TGTGCCATCAGTACGGGAGCCGACAATGAGCAGTTCTTC. Translated, it gives CAISTGADNEQFF. The chain couples TRBV10-3 to TRBJ2-1, with TRBD2 as a possible D gene (6 bases). CDR3 length: 13 residues. CDR1 and CDR2 (germline): ENHRY, SYGVKD. The ends were cut back, 5 bases at V and 5 bases at J, with 10 bases in the middle.

The rearrangement uses TRBV4-3 and TRBJ2-1, with 7 nucleotides matching TRBD2. Trimming took 0 bases from V and 12 from J; bases not matched to a gene: 5. Per the germline V gene, CDR1 is LGHNA and CDR2 is YSLEER. CDR3 length: 13 residues. The CDR3 reads CASSQDGGGVQFF. For the CDR3, the DNA is TGCGCCAGCAGCCAAGATGGCGGGGGTGTGCAGTTCTTC.

The count of this clone is one. This rearrangement joins TRBV18 to TRBJ1-1; D ambiguous. The CDR3 totals 14 residues. The germline CDR1 and CDR2 sequences are KGHSH and LQKENI. The V gene lost 3 bases and the J gene lost 8 bases, with 16 bases spanning the gap. In DNA, the CDR3 is TGTGCCAGCTCACCTCGCAGTTCGGGGATCGAAGCTTTCTTT. Translation gives CASSPRSSGIEAFF. Using reference TRBV18 and TRBJ1-1 for the parts outside the CDR3, the full variable domain is NAGVMQNPRHLVRRRGQEARLRCSPMKGHSHVYWYRQLPEEGLKFMVYLQKENIIDESGMPKERFSAEFPKEGPSILRIQQVVRGDSAAYFCASSPRSSGIEAFFGQGTRLTVV.

The chain joins TRBV5-8 to TRBJ2-1, with D possibly being TRBD2 (6 bases). CDR1 SGHTS and CDR2 YDEGEE come from the germline V gene. This CDR3 contains 15 residues. Trimming shortened V by 0 bases and J by 8 bases, and 15 bases separated the two germline ends. The CDR3 sequence is CASSLADFRGYEQFF. The CDR3, as DNA: TGTGCCAGCAGCTTGGCCGATTTTCGGGGGTATGAGCAGTTCTTC. The whole variable domain, filled in from reference TRBV5-8 and TRBJ2-1, reads EAGVTQSPTHLIKTRGQQATLRCSPISGHTSVYWYQQALGLGLQFLLWYDEGEERNRGNFPPRFSGRQFPNYSSELNVNALELEDSALYLCASSLADFRGYEQFFGPGTRLTVL.

The J gene is TRBJ1-5, the V gene TRBV2; D is unclear. Looked up from germline, CDR1 is SNHLY and CDR2 is FYNNEI. The CDR3 extends over 13 amino acids. Trimming pared 7 bases from V and 4 bases from J, leaving 11 bases between. The chain's CDR3 is CASMEGENQPQHF. Written as DNA, the CDR3 is TGTGCCAGCATGGAGGGAGAAAATCAGCCCCAGCATTTT. Based on the CDR3 plus reference TRBV2 and TRBJ1-5, the full variable domain is EPEVTQTPSHQVTQMGQEVILRCVPISNHLYFYWYRQILGQKVEFLVSFYNNEISEKSEIFDDQFSVERPDGSNFTLKIRSTKLEDSAMYFCASMEGENQPQHFGDGTRLSIL.

This clone has just a few counts. The gene calls are TRBV9 and TRBJ2-1; 7 nucleotides agree with TRBD2. Germline V gene sequence: CDR1 SGDLS, CDR2 YYNGEE. The CDR3 has 14 residues. Trimming removed 7 bases from V and 4 bases from J; junction bases left unmatched: 8. The CDR3 sequence is CASRPGLQYNEQFF. The CDR3 DNA reads TGTGCCAGCCGCCCGGGACTACAATACAATGAGCAGTTCTTC.

The chain uses TRBV5-4 and TRBJ1-2; a possible D gene is TRBD1 (5 bases). Trimming took off 0 bases at V and 8 bases at J, with 8 bases between the two ends. Germline lookup yields CDR1 SGHNT and CDR2 YYREEE (reference sequence). The CDR3 runs to 12 residues. CDR3 sequence: CASSLGTSGYTF. CDR3 sequence (DNA): TGTGCCAGCAGCTTGGGGACATCGGGCTACACCTTC.